Included here is one T cell receptor beta chain sequence, with context. Its antigen is unknown. The data originate from a study of blood T cells in healthy people across ages. Then a second PCR, running about 7 to 11 cycles, was carried out with a sample-barcoded 5' primer and a J-beta primer mix. From the 5' RACE reads, TCRdb called clonotypes with MiXCR, one entry per CDR3 protein. The data hold approximately 940,000 distinct CDR3 sequences, with roughly 48% observed a single time. V was clipped by 1 base and J by 5 bases; unmatched bases: 8. The CDR3 covers 16 residues. Looked up from germline, CDR1 is SGHRS and CDR2 is YFSETQ. The study, taken as a whole, reports: Per million T cells, TCR beta diversity dropped about linearly as age rose.

Material for sequencing was blood. The rearrangement links TRBV5-1 to TRBJ2-1, with TRBD2 matching 8 bases. The TCR was taken from a man younger than 40 in good health. The DNA for the CDR3 is TGCGCCAGCAGCTTGTACGGGGGGGGCCTCGACAATGAGCAGTTCTTC. Translating it yields CASSLYGGGLDNEQFF.